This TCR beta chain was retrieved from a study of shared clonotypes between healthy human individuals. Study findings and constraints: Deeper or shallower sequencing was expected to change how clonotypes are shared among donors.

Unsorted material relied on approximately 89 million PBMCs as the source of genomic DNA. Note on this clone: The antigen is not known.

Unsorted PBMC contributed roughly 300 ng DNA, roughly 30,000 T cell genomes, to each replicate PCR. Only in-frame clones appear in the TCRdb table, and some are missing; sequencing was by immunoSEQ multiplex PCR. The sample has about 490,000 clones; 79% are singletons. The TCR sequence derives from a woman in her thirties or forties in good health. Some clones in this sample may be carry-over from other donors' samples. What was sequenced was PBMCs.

CDR3 sequence reads: CASSPGTGLNYGYTF. CDR3 sequence (DNA): TGTGCCAGCTCACCCGGGACAGGGTTAAACTATGGCTACACCTTC. The rearrangement joins TRBV18 to TRBJ1-2, with TRBD1 matching over 9 bases. The CDR3 contains 15 residues. From germline, CDR1 is KGHSH and CDR2 LQKENI. Unmatched junction bases numbered 4, after V lost 3 bases and J lost 2 bases.